What follows are 20 T cell receptor beta chains derived from one specimen sequenced in a study of T cell repertoires in cytomegalovirus infection. One entry per CDR3 protein results from TCRdb running MiXCR on the reads. The table records 200,000 to 300,000 distinct CDR3 sequences, about 13% of them present only once. The sequenced material came from PBMCs. The receptors come from a human donor in good health (CMV status not recorded). Some clones in this sample may be carry-over from other donors' samples.

The V call is TRBV6-2 or TRBV6-3, the J call TRBJ2-1; 7 bases are a match to TRBD2. The CDR3 is made up of 14 amino acids. Germline V CDR1 and CDR2: MNHEY, SVGEGT. V gave up 8 bases and J gave up 4 bases; unmatched junction bases: 8. This CDR3 is CASHPSGRYNEQFF. DNA for the CDR3: TGTGCCAGCCACCCTAGCGGCCGATACAATGAGCAGTTCTTC.

CDR3 amino acids: CASSIFAAGNQPQHF. The CDR3 DNA follows: TGTGCCAGTAGTATCTTTGCGGCAGGGAATCAGCCCCAGCATTTT. This chain links TRBV19 with TRBJ1-5; D perhaps matches TRBD1 (5 bases). The CDR3 contains 15 residues. Deletions cut 3 bases from V and 4 bases from J, with 13 bases between. The germline V gene has CDR1 LNHDA and CDR2 SQIVND (reference sequence). The variable domain in full, with the rest retrieved from reference TRBV19 and TRBJ1-5, is DGGITQSPKYLFRKEGQNVTLSCEQNLNHDAMYWYRQDPGQGLRLIYYSQIVNDFQKGDIAEGYSVSREKKESFPLTVTSAQKNPTAFYLCASSIFAAGNQPQHFGDGTRLSIL.

This rearrangement joins TRBV6-2 or TRBV6-3 to TRBJ1-1; 9 nucleotides line up with TRBD1. The CDR3 extends over 15 amino acids. Germline V gives CDR1 MNHEY, CDR2 SVGEGT. With V trimmed by 8 bases and J by 5 bases, 12 bases remained unmatched. CDR3 sequence: CASGDDGQGITEAFF. The CDR3 coding sequence is TGTGCCAGCGGGGATGATGGACAGGGGATTACTGAAGCTTTCTTT.

This clonotype has ten or more counts. The rearrangement uses TRBV28 and TRBJ1-5, with D tentatively TRBD1 (6 bases). In germline, CDR1 is MDHEN, CDR2 SYDVKM. The V end lost 4 bases, the J end lost 7 bases, and 11 bases lay between the germline ends. The CDR3 totals 13 residues. The CDR3 reads CASSSGGRQPQHF. The CDR3 nucleotides read TGTGCCAGCAGTTCCGGGGGCCGCCAGCCCCAGCATTTT.

The rearrangement joins TRBV19 to TRBJ2-1; D is unclear. Looked up from germline, CDR1 is LNHDA and CDR2 is SQIVND (reference sequence). The CDR3 is made up of 12 amino acids. Trimming took 3 bases from V and 9 from J, leaving 9 bases between them. CDR3 DNA: TGTGCCAGTAGTATTACTACCTCTGAGCAGTTCTTC. Protein sequence: CASSITTSEQFF.

Ten or more counts support this clonotype. This chain joins TRBV6-2 or TRBV6-3 and TRBJ2-2; D might be TRBD2 (5 bases). The CDR3 runs 15 residues. Per germline, CDR1 MNHEY and CDR2 SVGEGT. Trimming pared 4 bases from V and 0 bases from J, leaving 9 bases between. The chain's CDR3 is CASSWGVTNTGELFF. CDR3 coding DNA: TGTGCCAGCAGTTGGGGAGTAACGAACACCGGGGAGCTGTTTTTT.

This clonotype was detected ten times or more. V usage is TRBV7-6 and J usage is TRBJ2-5; 10 positions agree with TRBD1. The length of the CDR3 is 16 residues. The junction had 6 bases not matched to a gene; V was cut back by 4 bases and J by 1 base. Looked up from germline, CDR1 is SGHVS and CDR2 is FNYEAQ. Here the CDR3 reads CASSSRRTGGQETQYF. In nucleotides, the CDR3 is TGTGCCAGCAGCTCCCGTCGGACAGGGGGCCAAGAGACCCAGTACTTC. The whole variable domain, filled in from reference TRBV7-6 and TRBJ2-5, reads GAGVSQSPRYKVTKRGQDVALRCDPISGHVSLYWYRQALGQGPEFLTYFNYEAQQDKSGLPNDRFSAERPEGSISTLTIQRTEQRDSAMYRCASSSRRTGGQETQYFGPGTRLLVL.

In this sample, this clonotype turned up once. The rearrangement joins TRBV4-3 to TRBJ1-1; the D is unclear. Germline loops: CDR1 LGHNA, CDR2 YSLEER. V dropped 0 bases and J dropped 0 bases, with 8 bases sitting between them. The CDR3 sequence is 15 residues long. The CDR3 DNA reads as TGCGCCAGCAGCCAAGAGGCGGCTGTGAACACTGAAGCTTTCTTT. Its protein product is CASSQEAAVNTEAFF.

The genes are TRBV11-3 and TRBJ2-1; tentative D call: TRBD1 (5 bases). Between the trimmed V and J ends, which lost 1 base and 7 bases, there was a span of 11 bases. There are 14 residues in the CDR3. Germline V lookup: CDR1 SGHNT, CDR2 YENEEA. The CDR3 nucleotides are TGTGCCAGCAGCTTAGCTGCAGGGCGAAATGAGCAGTTCTTC. It is translated as CASSLAAGRNEQFF.

This clonotype was observed at least ten times. This rearrangement joins TRBV5-6 to TRBJ2-1; D is ambiguous. V was pared by 0 bases and J by 9 bases, with 7 bases between. The CDR3 length is 12 residues. The germline V gene encodes CDR1 SGHDT and CDR2 YYEEEE. CDR3 amino acids: CASSLGPFEQFF. The CDR3 coding sequence is TGTGCCAGCAGCTTGGGGCCTTTTGAGCAGTTCTTC.

This clonotype was observed at least ten times. The chain has TRBV6-1 and TRBJ1-1; D ambiguous. The CDR3 runs to 16 residues. V was shortened by 8 bases and J by 2 bases, with 21 bases between the two germline ends. The germline V gene encodes CDR1 MNHNS and CDR2 SASEGT. CDR3 sequence: CASDQIGGSQNTEAFF. The CDR3 bases are TGTGCCAGCGACCAAATAGGAGGGTCACAAAACACTGAAGCTTTCTTT.

This clonotype was counted at least ten times. V usage is TRBV10-3 and J usage is TRBJ2-2; 8 positions match TRBD1. CDR3 length: 17 amino acids. Germline CDR1 reads ENHRY; CDR2 reads SYGVKD. V was clipped by 2 bases and J by 5 bases; unmatched bases: 10. The DNA of the CDR3 is TGTGCCATCAGTGAGACCTCGACAGGGGCGCGAACCGGGGAGCTGTTTTTT. Protein product: CAISETSTGARTGELFF.

This clonotype was seen at least ten times. The J gene is TRBJ1-6, the V gene TRBV7-9; D remains unclear. The V end lost 6 bases, the J end lost 9 bases, and 18 bases lay between the germline ends. CDR1 is SEHNR, CDR2 FQNEAQ, per germline (reference sequence). The CDR3 covers 15 residues. For the CDR3, the DNA is TGTGCCAGCAGAACCTACTCTGGGAAGGTTTCACCCCTCCACTTT. Protein product: CASRTYSGKVSPLHF.

The gene calls are TRBV12-3 or TRBV12-4 and TRBJ2-1; 9 nucleotides align to TRBD1. The CDR3 runs 16 residues. With 1 base clipped from V and 7 bases from J, the junction kept 8 bases outside the gene matches. CDR3 DNA: TGTGCCAGCAGTTTAGATCGGGACAGGGAGAAGAATGAGCAGTTCTTC. It is translated as CASSLDRDREKNEQFF.

The chain couples TRBV6-2 or TRBV6-3 to TRBJ2-2; D perhaps matches TRBD1 (6 bases). The V and J ends lost 4 bases and 5 bases respectively, with 11 bases between them. Germline V gene sequence: CDR1 MNHEY, CDR2 SVGEGT. The CDR3 runs 14 residues. For the CDR3, the DNA is TGTGCCAGCAGTTTTGACGACAGGACCGGGGAGCTGTTTTTT. Protein: CASSFDDRTGELFF.

This clonotype has ten or more counts. The chain links TRBV7-2 to TRBJ2-1; 9 bases are a match to TRBD1. V trimming: 4 bases; J trimming: 7 bases; junction bases outside the gene matches: 8. The CDR3 length is 15 residues. CDR1 and CDR2 from the germline V gene are SGHTA and FQGNSA. The CDR3 loop reads CASSSRDRAGNEQFF. The DNA of the CDR3 is TGTGCCAGCAGCTCCCGGGACAGGGCTGGGAATGAGCAGTTCTTC.

CDR3 DNA sequence: TGTGCCATCCAACGGGACAGGAATCAGCCCCAGCATTTT. Residues: CAIQRDRNQPQHF. The chain couples TRBV28 to TRBJ1-5, with 8 nucleotides matching TRBD1. The ends lost 10 bases at V and 4 bases at J; junction bases unmatched: 6. This CDR3 contains 13 residues. CDR1 is MDHEN and CDR2 is SYDVKM in the germline V gene.

This clonotype was counted at least ten times. The rearrangement joins TRBV29-1 to TRBJ2-6; D may be TRBD1 (6 bases). Germline V gene lookup returns CDR1 SQVTM and CDR2 ANQGSEA. There are 14 residues in the CDR3. Trimming shortened V by 4 bases and J by 2 bases, and 9 bases separated the two germline ends. The CDR3 sequence is CSVATGTGANVLTF. The CDR3 DNA sequence: TGCAGCGTTGCAACAGGGACTGGGGCCAACGTCCTGACTTTC.

The V and J genes are TRBV7-9 and TRBJ2-3; 7 nucleotides line up with TRBD2. CDR1 and CDR2 from the germline V gene are SEHNR and FQNEAQ (reference sequence). Trimming cost V 1 base and J 2 bases; bases outside gene matches: 0. CDR3 length: 14 amino acids. As DNA, the CDR3 is TGTGCCAGCAGCTTAGGGGACTACACAGATACGCAGTATTTT. It is translated as CASSLGDYTDTQYF.

This rearrangement joins TRBV14 to TRBJ2-3; D is unresolved. The CDR3 extends over 13 amino acids. Looked up from germline, CDR1 is SGHDN and CDR2 is FVKESK. The V end was cut by 0 bases, the J end by 5 bases, with 6 bases between. CDR3 nucleotide sequence: TGTGCCAGCAGCCAAGATTTAAAAGATACGCAGTATTTT. Its protein is CASSQDLKDTQYF.